These 10 T cell receptor beta chains came from one sample sequenced in a study of T cells after yellow fever vaccination. TCRdb reprocessed the 5' RACE reads via MiXCR and lists one record per CDR3 protein. The sample records around 400,000 distinct CDR3 sequences, approximately 10% being singletons. Sequences were derived from PBMCs, sampled on the day of the first yellow fever vaccination. Receptors originate from a man aged 18 to 30 who received the YFV17D yellow fever vaccine.

The gene calls are TRBV5-1 and TRBJ2-2; D is uncertain. The CDR3 covers 16 residues. Germline V CDR1 and CDR2: SGHRS, YFSETQ. V gave up 0 bases and J gave up 0 bases, with 9 bases separating them. For the CDR3, the DNA is TGCGCCAGCAGCTTGGTACCCGACCCGAACACCGGGGAGCTGTTTTTT. This encodes CASSLVPDPNTGELFF.

Comment on this clonotype: The junction and the germline gene differ at one end; a read error may be behind it. The chain carries TRBV6-4 and TRBJ2-1, with TRBD2 matching over 12 bases. From germline, CDR1 is MRHNA and CDR2 SNTAGT. This CDR3 region has 14 residues. CDR3 residues: CACSPSGGANEQFF. CDR3 DNA sequence: TGTGCCTGCAGCCCTAGCGGGGGGGCCAATGAGCAGTTCTTC.

This clonotype was counted between two and nine times. The rearrangement joins TRBV6-2 or TRBV6-3 to TRBJ2-5; no reliable D call. Germline CDR1 is MNHEY and CDR2 is SVGEGT. This CDR3 contains 11 residues. Between the trimmed V and J ends, which lost 6 bases and 5 bases, there was a span of 7 bases. For the CDR3, the DNA is TGTGCCAGCAGGCGTTGGGAGACCCAGTACTTC. Protein: CASRRWETQYF.

This clonotype has ten or more counts. The J gene is TRBJ1-5, the V gene TRBV25-1; no clear D gene. The CDR3 length is 12 residues. Germline CDR1 is MGHDK and CDR2 is SYGVNS. V lost 2 bases, J lost 3 bases, and 2 bases lay in between. CDR3 sequence (DNA): TGTGCCAGCAGTGAAGCCAATCAGCCCCAGCATTTT. Amino acid sequence: CASSEANQPQHF.

This clonotype has just a few counts. This rearrangement joins TRBV7-6 to TRBJ2-3, with TRBD2 identical over 9 bases. V gave up 5 bases and J gave up 2 bases; unmatched junction bases: 8. Germline values: CDR1 SGHVS, CDR2 FNYEAQ. This CDR3 is built from 16 residues. For the CDR3, the DNA is TGTGCCAGCAGCGACCTCGTAGCGGGGGTCACAGATACGCAGTATTTT. Protein: CASSDLVAGVTDTQYF.

This clonotype was picked up a small number of times. V usage is TRBV5-4 and J usage is TRBJ1-2, with TRBD1 as a possible D gene (5 bases). CDR1 is SGHNT, CDR2 YYREEE, per germline (reference sequence). Trimming stripped 1 base from V and 1 base from J, with 8 bases between. The CDR3 is 14 residues long. CDR3: CASSLFGGNYGYTF. The CDR3 DNA is TGTGCCAGCAGCTTGTTCGGGGGTAACTATGGCTACACCTTC.

The CDR3 sequence: CASRGGVDTQYF. The DNA of the CDR3 is TGTGCCAGCAGGGGGGGGGTGGATACGCAGTATTTT. V and J are TRBV7-9 and TRBJ2-3; TRBD2 agrees at 7 bases. J lost 6 bases, V lost 6 bases, and 3 bases had no gene match. CDR1 SEHNR and CDR2 FQNEAQ come from the germline V gene (reference sequence). This CDR3 has 12 amino acids.

This clonotype was detected a few times. J is TRBJ1-1 and V is TRBV5-1; 7 nucleotides line up with TRBD1. There are 16 residues in the CDR3. J was trimmed by 6 bases and V by 4 bases; bases with no gene match: 15. Germline CDR1 reads SGHRS; CDR2 reads YFSETQ. The CDR3 sequence: CASSPRTGGARAEAFF. As DNA, the CDR3 is TGCGCCAGCAGCCCGAGGACAGGAGGAGCACGAGCTGAAGCTTTCTTT.

The gene calls are TRBV7-3 and TRBJ2-1; D not resolved. Between the trimmed V and J ends, which lost 0 bases and 0 bases, there was a span of 9 bases. From germline, CDR1 is SGHTA and CDR2 FQGTGA. This CDR3 has 16 amino acids. The CDR3 spells CASSLTSSSSYNEQFF. DNA of the CDR3: TGTGCCAGCAGCTTAACCTCGTCGAGCTCCTACAATGAGCAGTTCTTC.

This clonotype occurred a few times. The chain joins TRBV5-1 to TRBJ2-7; 7 bases agree with TRBD1. CDR3 size: 15 residues. Per the germline V gene, CDR1 is SGHRS and CDR2 is YFSETQ. The V gene end was trimmed by 1 base and the J gene end by 0 bases; junction bases not matched to a gene: 4. Written as DNA, the CDR3 is TGCGCCAGCAGCTTGCAGGGGGACAACTCCTACGAGCAGTACGTC. This encodes CASSLQGDNSYEQYV.